This T cell receptor (beta chain) comes out of a study of Graves' ophthalmopathy and Graves' hyperthyroidism. CDR3 regions of TCR beta were amplified from RNA transcripts. The first-round RT-PCR employed HTBI primers together with the Qiagen OneStep RT-PCR kit. A multiplex PCR was then performed as the second round. TCRdb used MiXCR to reprocess the multiplex PCR reads, holding one entry per CDR3 protein. The repertoire holds 40,000 to 45,000 distinct CDR3 sequences, roughly half seen once, with 18% in the top ten. Ophthalmopathy-affected donors exhibited moderate-to-severe activity, CAS ≥3, NOSPECS ≥4, and duration under 3 months. The PBMCs were taken from around 9.1 ml of fresh peripheral blood. Germline assignment: CDR1 SQVTM and CDR2 ANQGSEA. CDR3 length equals 13 residues. The V end was cut by 4 bases, the J end by 6 bases, with 12 bases between. Notes on this clonotype: Its antigen is currently unknown.

Study outcomes and limitations: Distinction of ophthalmopathy from stable hyperthyroidism by a 13-signature model reached roughly 85% sensitivity and 70% to 83% specificity. Most thyroid-expanded clonotypes exceeding 0.001 frequency were also found in blood.

Sequencing was carried out using peripheral blood. V usage is TRBV29-1 and J usage is TRBJ2-2; D unclear. The TCR was taken from an adult man with Graves' ophthalmopathy. The CDR3 region is CSVATLMAGELFF. CDR3 nucleotides: TGCAGCGTTGCGACCCTCATGGCCGGGGAGCTGTTTTTT.